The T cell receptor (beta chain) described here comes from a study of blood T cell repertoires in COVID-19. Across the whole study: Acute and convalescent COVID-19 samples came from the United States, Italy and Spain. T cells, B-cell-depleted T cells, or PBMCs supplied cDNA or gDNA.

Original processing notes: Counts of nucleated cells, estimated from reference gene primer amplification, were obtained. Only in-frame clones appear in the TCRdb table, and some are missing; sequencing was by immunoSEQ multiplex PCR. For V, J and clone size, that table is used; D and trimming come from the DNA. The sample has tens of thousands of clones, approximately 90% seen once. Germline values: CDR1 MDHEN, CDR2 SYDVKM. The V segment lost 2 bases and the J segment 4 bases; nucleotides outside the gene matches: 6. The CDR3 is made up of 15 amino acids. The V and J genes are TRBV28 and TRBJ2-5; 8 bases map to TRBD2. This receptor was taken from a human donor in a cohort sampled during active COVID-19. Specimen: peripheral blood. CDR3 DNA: TGTGCCAGCAGTTTAGTTCGGGAGGGTGGAGAGACCCAGTACTTC. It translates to CASSLVREGGETQYF. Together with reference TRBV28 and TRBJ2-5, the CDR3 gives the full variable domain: DVKVTQSSRYLVKRTGEKVFLECVQDMDHENMFWYRQDPGLGLRLIYFSYDVKMKEKGDIPEGYSVSREKKERFSLILESASTNQTSMYLCASSLVREGGETQYFGPGTRLLVL.